Each of the 20 T cell receptor beta chains below was sequenced from the same sample in a study of identical twins. TCRdb ran MiXCR on the 5' RACE reads and lists one entry per CDR3 protein. The sample carries about 530,000 distinct CDR3 sequences, around 22% recorded once. A further study also used this sample, focusing on yellow fever vaccine responses in identical twins.

Sequencing was done on a sample of CD4+ T cells sorted from blood. These receptors were obtained from a woman between 18 and 29 years old in good health.

This clonotype has only a few counts. This chain uses TRBV24-1 with TRBJ2-1; no clear D. The V gene's germline CDR1 is KGHDR and CDR2 SFDVKD. Deletions cut 1 base from V and 7 bases from J, with 7 bases between. This CDR3 has 13 residues. The CDR3, as DNA: TGTGCCACCAGTGATTTTTTAGGGAATGAGCAGTTCTTC. It codes for CATSDFLGNEQFF.

This clonotype has ten or more counts. The chain recombines TRBV3-1 with TRBJ2-1, with TRBD1 matching over 7 bases. Trimming cost V 2 bases and J 10 bases; bases outside gene matches: 2. Germline-derived CDR1 and CDR2 are LGHDT and YNNKEL (reference sequence). The CDR3 runs to 12 residues. This chain's CDR3 is CASSQTDREQFF. For the CDR3, the DNA is TGTGCCAGCAGCCAAACGGACAGGGAGCAGTTCTTC.

This chain uses TRBV29-1 with TRBJ2-7; 7 bases align to TRBD1. Per germline, CDR1 SQVTM and CDR2 ANQGSEA. The ends lost 0 bases at V and 3 bases at J; junction bases unmatched: 5. This CDR3 contains 14 residues. The CDR3 DNA is TGCAGCGTTGAAGACCCGGGACAGAACTACGAGCAGTACTTC. Translating it yields CSVEDPGQNYEQYF.

This clonotype was seen a handful of times. The chain links TRBV12-3 or TRBV12-4 to TRBJ2-7; no definite D call. The CDR3 runs 12 residues. V gave up 3 bases and J gave up 4 bases, with 7 bases separating them. The CDR3 sequence is CASSLRPYEQYV. The CDR3 region has the DNA TGTGCCAGCAGTTTGCGGCCATACGAGCAGTACGTC.

This sequence joins TRBV10-3 and TRBJ2-7; maybe TRBD1 (6 bases). Germline assignment: CDR1 ENHRY and CDR2 SYGVKD. This CDR3 spans 11 amino acids. Trimming stripped 8 bases from V and 4 bases from J, with 9 bases between. The CDR3 nucleotides are TGTGCCATCGGCAGGGGTTACGAGCAGTACTTC. It translates to CAIGRGYEQYF.

The rearrangement links TRBV5-4 to TRBJ2-7; D gene uncertain. The CDR3 is 14 residues long. The V gene's germline CDR1 is SGHNT and CDR2 YYREEE (reference sequence). Deletions cut 4 bases from V and 1 base from J, with 12 bases between. Here the CDR3 reads CASSRRTDSYEQYF. In DNA, the CDR3 is TGTGCCAGCAGCCGGAGAACAGATTCCTACGAGCAGTACTTC.

The chain uses TRBV24-1 and TRBJ1-2; D gene ambiguous. With 3 bases removed from V and 2 bases from J, the gap between germline ends came to 9 bases. CDR3 size: 14 residues. Germline V gives CDR1 KGHDR, CDR2 SFDVKD. The CDR3 bases are TGTGCCACCAGTGATGCCCGTATCAACTATGGCTACACCTTC. This sequence encodes CATSDARINYGYTF.

This chain connects TRBV6-1 to TRBJ2-3, with TRBD2 matching over 7 bases. J lost 5 bases, V lost 10 bases, and 12 bases had no gene match. Per germline, CDR1 MNHNS and CDR2 SASEGT. The CDR3 runs 14 residues. Written as DNA, the CDR3 is TGTGCCACCAAGCGGGGTAACTTGGGAGATACGCAGTATTTT. Its translation is CATKRGNLGDTQYF.

The CDR3 bases are TGTGCCAGCAGCGGGACAGGGAACTCTGATGGCTACACCTTC. It is translated as CASSGTGNSDGYTF. The gene calls are TRBV2 and TRBJ1-2; the match to TRBD1 covers 9 bases. This CDR3 comprises 14 residues. V lost 6 bases to trimming and J lost 6 bases; unmatched junction nucleotides: 8. The germline V gene has CDR1 SNHLY and CDR2 FYNNEI.

This clonotype was seen a handful of times. The V gene is TRBV7-6, the J gene TRBJ1-5; the D gene is possibly TRBD1 (5 bases). The CDR3 is made up of 14 amino acids. With 3 bases removed from V and 6 bases from J, the gap between germline ends came to 12 bases. Germline values: CDR1 SGHVS, CDR2 FNYEAQ. The CDR3 nucleotides are TGTGCCAGCAGCTTTTTGGGGGAGGGTCAGCCCCAGCATTTT. Encoded protein: CASSFLGEGQPQHF.

The chain combines TRBV5-1 with TRBJ2-5; TRBD2 might be the D (6 bases). This CDR3 is 14 amino acids long. Trimming removed 1 base at V and 1 base at J, with 8 bases between. Germline CDR1 is SGHRS and CDR2 is YFSETQ. In nucleotides, the CDR3 is TGCGCCAGCAGCTTGTCGCGGGGCCAAGAGACCCAGTACTTC. It yields the protein CASSLSRGQETQYF. Combining the CDR3 with reference TRBV5-1 and TRBJ2-5 gives the whole variable domain KAGVTQTPRYLIKTRGQQVTLSCSPISGHRSVSWYQQTPGQGLQFLFEYFSETQRNKGNFPGRFSGRQFSNSRSEMNVSTLELGDSALYLCASSLSRGQETQYFGPGTRLLVL.

The chain is built from TRBV19 and TRBJ2-1; 14 positions match TRBD2. The CDR3 loop spans 16 amino acids. Germline V gene lookup returns CDR1 LNHDA and CDR2 SQIVND (reference sequence). V lost 5 bases to trimming and J lost 8 bases; unmatched junction nucleotides: 8. DNA for the CDR3: TGTGCCAGTAGTCCGCGGACTAGCGGGAGGTGGTATGAGCAGTTCTTC. Its translation is CASSPRTSGRWYEQFF.

The chain links TRBV20-1 to TRBJ2-1, with 7 bases that match TRBD2. Germline assignment: CDR1 DFQATT and CDR2 SNEGSKA (reference sequence). The CDR3 totals 15 residues. J was trimmed by 2 bases and V by 5 bases; bases with no gene match: 9. CDR3 loop: CSAPVAGVTYNEQFF. CDR3 sequence (DNA): TGCAGTGCTCCCGTTGCGGGAGTCACCTACAATGAGCAGTTCTTC.

This sequence joins TRBV11-2 and TRBJ2-2, with D perhaps given as TRBD1 or TRBD2 (6 bases each). Trimming pared 4 bases from V and 6 bases from J, leaving 12 bases between. In germline, CDR1 is SGHAT, CDR2 FQNNGV. This CDR3 region has 14 residues. CDR3 nucleotides: TGTGCCAGCAGCTCGAGGAGGGGGTCCGGGGAGCTGTTTTTT. Translation: CASSSRRGSGELFF.

This clonotype was seen a handful of times. CDR3: CATSDLGRGINEQFF. Here the CDR3 DNA reads TGTGCCACCAGTGATTTAGGCAGAGGGATTAATGAGCAGTTCTTC. This chain uses TRBV24-1 with TRBJ2-1; D is possibly TRBD2 (5 bases). The germline CDR1 and CDR2 sequences are KGHDR and SFDVKD. Trimming pared 1 base from V and 7 bases from J, leaving 13 bases between. This CDR3 comprises 15 residues.

The chain couples TRBV12-3 or TRBV12-4 to TRBJ2-3; D is uncertain. Trimming stripped 6 bases from V and 5 bases from J, with 15 bases between. The CDR3 contains 14 residues. CDR3 nucleotides: TGTGCCAGCAGCCTGGCCCAATCGAGAGATACGCAGTATTTT. Its translation is CASSLAQSRDTQYF.

The chain is built from TRBV20-1 and TRBJ2-5; 9 bases map to TRBD1. This CDR3 is built from 13 residues. V lost 6 bases to trimming and J lost 3 bases; unmatched junction nucleotides: 5. The germline V gene has CDR1 DFQATT and CDR2 SNEGSKA (reference sequence). The CDR3 DNA follows: TGCAGTGCGCCACGGACAGGGGAAGAGACCCAGTACTTC. This codes for CSAPRTGEETQYF.

V usage is TRBV6-5 and J usage is TRBJ2-2, with TRBD2 matching 13 bases. Germline loops: CDR1 MNHEY, CDR2 SVGAGI. V was clipped by 2 bases and J by 5 bases; unmatched bases: 5. This CDR3 is built from 17 residues. CDR3 DNA sequence: TGTGCCAGCAGTTACCGGGAGACTAGCGGGAGGACCGGGGAGCTGTTTTTT. Protein sequence: CASSYRETSGRTGELFF.

V gene TRBV28 combines with J gene TRBJ1-1, with TRBD1 matching 9 bases. The J segment lost 4 bases and the V segment lost 6 bases, leaving 6 bases of the junction unmatched. Germline CDR1 reads MDHEN; CDR2 reads SYDVKM. This CDR3 comprises 14 residues. The CDR3 here is CASSRNRGRTEAFF. In DNA, the CDR3 is TGTGCCAGCAGCCGAAACAGGGGGCGCACTGAAGCTTTCTTT.

This clonotype was seen more than once but under ten times. This chain links TRBV29-1 with TRBJ2-5, with D maybe TRBD2 (5 bases). Per germline, CDR1 SQVTM and CDR2 ANQGSEA. The CDR3 length is 13 residues. The V gene lost 4 bases and the J gene lost 3 bases, with 12 bases spanning the gap. The CDR3 DNA reads as TGCAGCGTTGTTGGAAACGGGAAAGAGACCCAGTACTTC. It yields the protein CSVVGNGKETQYF.